The 5 T cell receptor beta chains below were found in one sample sequenced in a study of cytomegalovirus exposure and HLA in healthy donors. The PCR made use of 60 Vbeta and 13 Jbeta primers. Clones were sequenced by immunoSEQ multiplex PCR, and TCRdb holds only the in-frame ones, with some missing. The sample has 100,000 or so clones; around 74% are singletons. Sequenced input: PBMCs. The receptors were gathered from a man in his forties or fifties in good health and CMV-seronegative.

The rearrangement uses TRBV5-1 and TRBJ2-2; D remains unclear. The length of the CDR3 is 16 residues. Germline V gene sequence: CDR1 SGHRS, CDR2 YFSETQ. V was pared by 0 bases and J by 0 bases, with 9 bases between. The CDR3 here is CASSLASLSNTGELFF. The CDR3 DNA sequence: TGCGCCAGCAGCTTGGCTAGTCTATCGAACACCGGGGAGCTGTTTTTT.

The chain links TRBV5-6 to TRBJ1-2; 8 nucleotides agree with TRBD1. The CDR3 spans 15 residues. J gave up 5 bases and V 0 bases, and 6 bases lay outside the gene matches. The V gene's germline CDR1 is SGHDT and CDR2 YYEEEE. CDR3 nucleotides: TGTGCCAGCAGCTTGGCCCAGGACAGGGATTATGGCTACACCTTC. This encodes CASSLAQDRDYGYTF.

V gene TRBV6-1 combines with J gene TRBJ1-3; perhaps TRBD1 as D (5 bases). Germline CDR1 is MNHNS and CDR2 is SASEGT. The CDR3 extends over 15 amino acids. Trimming removed 6 bases from V and 2 bases from J, with 14 bases in between. The chain's CDR3 is CASSETEFAGNTIYF. The CDR3 nucleotides are TGTGCCAGCAGCGAGACAGAGTTCGCTGGAAACACCATATATTTT.

J is TRBJ2-1 and V is TRBV4-1, with 7 positions matching TRBD2. Germline CDR1 MGHRA, CDR2 YSYEKL. This CDR3 spans 15 amino acids. After removal of 6 bases from V and 5 bases from J, the junction contained 10 bases not matched to a gene. The CDR3 DNA sequence: TGCGCCAGCAGACCCCCGGGCGGGAGTAACAATGAGCAGTTCTTC. This sequence encodes CASRPPGGSNNEQFF.

This rearrangement joins TRBV10-3 to TRBJ1-5, with D possibly matching TRBD1 (5 bases). This CDR3 contains 14 residues. Germline CDR1 ENHRY, CDR2 SYGVKD. Trimming pared 9 bases from V and 3 bases from J, leaving 15 bases between. The CDR3 region has the DNA TGTGCCATTGGTCAGGGAGGGTCCAATCAGCCCCAGCATTTT. Translated, it gives CAIGQGGSNQPQHF.